This TCR beta chain was retrieved from a study of radiotherapy plus CTLA-4 blockade in lung cancer. At the level of the study: In 18% of patients, objective responses were seen; around 34% had disease control.

Patients in the study, people with chemo-refractory metastatic non-small-cell lung cancer, received focal radiation plus ipilimumab CTLA-4 blockade. Worth noting for this clone: Antigen: not known.

Libraries were prepared by immunoSEQ multiplex PCR; TCRdb keeps only in-frame clonotypes and omits some of them. This table holds some 60,000 clones, more than 60% found once. Study-wide results and caveats: Reports identified early blood T cell clone dynamics, with interferon-beta, as the best response predictor. The study found tumor-derived TCR clones expanded in blood after radiotherapy plus ipilimumab.

The CDR3 runs to 14 residues. V was clipped by 2 bases and J by 5 bases; unmatched bases: 3. Looked up from germline, CDR1 is LNHNV and CDR2 is YYDKDF (reference sequence). The source is a human donor with non-small cell lung cancer who had a complete response to radiotherapy plus ipilimumab. The V and J genes are TRBV15 and TRBJ2-7; TRBD2 aligns across 10 bases. The sample here was peripheral blood, taken from a patient treated with radiotherapy plus ipilimumab. The DNA for the CDR3 is TGTGCCACCAGCAGACTAGCGGGGGAAGACGAGCAGTACTTC. Translated, it gives CATSRLAGEDEQYF.